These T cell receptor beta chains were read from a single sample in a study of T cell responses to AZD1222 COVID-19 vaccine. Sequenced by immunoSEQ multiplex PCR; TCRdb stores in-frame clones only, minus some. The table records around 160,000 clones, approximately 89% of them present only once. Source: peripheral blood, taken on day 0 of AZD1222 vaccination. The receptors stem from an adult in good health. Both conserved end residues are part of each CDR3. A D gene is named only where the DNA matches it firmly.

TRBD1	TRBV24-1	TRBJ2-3	CATSDSDRGTHPTQYF	TGTGCCACCAGTGATTCCGACAGGGGCACCCATCCGACGCAGTATTTT
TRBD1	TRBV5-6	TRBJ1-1	CASSSGQGRTFF	TGTGCCAGCAGCTCCGGACAGGGGAGGACTTTCTTT
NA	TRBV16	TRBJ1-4	CASSLDSYDNEKLFF	TGTGCCAGCAGCCTGGACAGTTATGACAATGAAAAACTGTTTTTT
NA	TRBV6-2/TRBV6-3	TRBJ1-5	CASSRASYSNQPQHF	TGTGCCAGCAGTAGGGCATCTTATAGCAATCAGCCCCAGCATTTT
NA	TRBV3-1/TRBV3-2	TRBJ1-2	CASSQAPYTVSGTNYGYTF	TGTGCCAGCAGCCAAGCCCCCTACACAGTAAGCGGCACTAACTATGGCTACACCTTC
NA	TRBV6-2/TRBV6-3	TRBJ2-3	CASSYWADTQYF	TGTGCCAGCAGTTATTGGGCAGATACGCAGTATTTT
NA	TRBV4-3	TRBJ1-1	CASSQDIWYTEAFF	TGCGCCAGCAGCCAAGATATATGGTACACTGAAGCTTTCTTT
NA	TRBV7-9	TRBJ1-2	CASTPQGRGGYTF	TGTGCCAGCACCCCCCAGGGACGGGGTGGCTACACCTTC
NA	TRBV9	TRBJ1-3	CASSPSLSGNTIYF	TGTGCCAGCAGCCCTTCACTGTCTGGAAACACCATATATTTT
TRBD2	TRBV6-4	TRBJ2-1	CASSEGLYNEQFF	TGTGCCAGCAGTGAGGGACTATACAATGAGCAGTTCTTC
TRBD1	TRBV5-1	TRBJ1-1	CASSRGVRQGGTEAFF	TGCGCCAGCAGCCGCGGGGTACGACAGGGTGGGACTGAAGCTTTCTTT
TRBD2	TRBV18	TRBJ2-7	CASSPGLAASYEQYF	TGTGCCAGCTCACCTGGACTAGCGGCCTCCTACGAGCAGTACTTC
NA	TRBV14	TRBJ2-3	CASSPHIGSTDTQYF	TGTGCCAGCAGCCCCCACATCGGAAGCACAGATACGCAGTATTTT
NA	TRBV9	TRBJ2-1	CASSVRGLYNEQFF	TGTGCCAGCAGCGTAAGGGGCCTCTACAATGAGCAGTTCTTC